These T cell receptor beta chains were read from a single sample in a study of blood T cell repertoires in COVID-19. Sequencing was performed with immunoSEQ multiplex PCR; in TCRdb, only in-frame clones are kept and a portion is missing. The repertoire holds about 120,000 clones, with 82% as singletons. What was sequenced was peripheral blood. The receptors here all came from a human donor in a cohort sampled during active COVID-19. CDR3s include the opening cysteine and the closing phenylalanine or tryptophan. The D gene is left open where the match is weak. Clone size is given for some rows only: seen once, a few or many times, or a class if the clone is expanded.

once,TRBJ1-6,NA,TRBV3-1/TRBV3-2,CASSQAGENPLHF,TGTGCCAGCAGCCAGGCAGGGGAGAATCCCCTCCACTTT
NA,TRBJ2-7,TRBD2,TRBV3-1/TRBV3-2,CASSPFSGLAGSPYEQYF,TGTGCCAGCAGCCCCTTTTCCGGACTAGCGGGGTCGCCCTACGAGCAGTACTTC
NA,TRBJ2-3,NA,TRBV5-4,CASNPQTADTQYF,TGTGCCAGCAACCCACAGACCGCGGATACGCAGTATTTT
NA,TRBJ1-5,NA,TRBV2,CASKERGNQPQHF,TGTGCCAGCAAGGAGAGGGGCAATCAGCCCCAGCATTTT
NA,TRBJ1-2,NA,TRBV5-6,CASSLAGGGNTF,TGTGCCAGCAGCTTGGCCGGGGGGGGCAACACCTTC
NA,TRBJ2-7,TRBD1,TRBV5-6,CASSWDRTYEQYF,TGTGCCAGCAGCTGGGACAGAACCTACGAGCAGTACTTC
NA,TRBJ2-1,TRBD2,TRBV11-2,CASSQRLAVNEQFF,TGTGCCAGCAGCCAAAGACTAGCGGTGAATGAGCAGTTCTTC
NA,TRBJ2-3,NA,TRBV4-3,CASSSQDGGASTDTQYF,TGCGCCAGCAGCTCACAAGACGGGGGTGCTAGCACAGATACGCAGTATTTT
NA,TRBJ1-2,TRBD1,TRBV2,CASSAQGANYGYTF,TGTGCCAGCAGTGCACAGGGGGCGAACTATGGCTACACCTTC
NA,TRBJ1-2,TRBD1,TRBV7-6,CASSSYGTGGDDGYTF,TGTGCCAGCAGCTCCTATGGGACAGGGGGCGACGATGGCTACACCTTC
NA,TRBJ2-3,TRBD2,TRBV6-2/TRBV6-3,CASSTSGLAGGPGDTQYF,TGTGCCAGCAGTACCTCGGGACTAGCGGGGGGGCCGGGAGATACGCAGTATTTT
NA,TRBJ2-1,NA,TRBV4-1,CASSQGRSYARDEQFF,TGCGCCAGCAGCCAAGGGAGATCGTACGCGCGCGATGAGCAGTTCTTC
NA,TRBJ2-7,TRBD2,TRBV10-3,CATKRGPTYEQYF,TGTGCCACCAAGCGGGGGCCCACCTACGAGCAGTACTTC
few,TRBJ1-3,NA,TRBV5-5,CASSLVAGTIYF,TGTGCCAGCAGCTTGGTAGCGGGGACCATATATTTT
few,TRBJ2-1,NA,TRBV7-2,CASSLAYEQFF,TGTGCCAGCAGCTTAGCCTATGAGCAGTTCTTC
NA,TRBJ2-5,TRBD1,TRBV18,CASSPRDRGNQETQYF,TGTGCCAGCTCACCGAGGGACAGGGGTAACCAAGAGACCCAGTACTTC
few,TRBJ1-2,NA,TRBV5-1,CASSLNRDGYGYTF,TGCGCCAGCAGCTTGAACAGGGACGGCTATGGCTACACCTTC
NA,TRBJ2-3,TRBD2,TRBV4-3,CASSQDVGRGGGSDTQYF,TGCGCCAGCAGCCAAGATGTAGGCCGGGGCGGGGGGTCAGATACGCAGTATTTT
NA,TRBJ1-6,NA,TRBV6-5,CASSYSERAYNSPLHF,TGTGCCAGCAGTTACTCAGAGCGGGCCTATAATTCACCCCTCCACTTT
NA,TRBJ2-1,TRBD2,TRBV6-5,CASKLAGGPYNEQFF,TGTGCCAGCAAACTAGCGGGGGGGCCTTACAATGAGCAGTTCTTC
NA,TRBJ1-4,NA,TRBV6-6,CASRSGDEEKLFF,TGTGCCAGCAGATCGGGTGACGAGGAAAAACTGTTTTTT
NA,TRBJ2-5,TRBD1,TRBV7-9,CASSIGTGDETQYF,TGTGCCAGCAGCATCGGGACAGGGGACGAGACCCAGTACTTC
NA,TRBJ1-2,TRBD1,TRBV3-1/TRBV3-2,CASSLQGVRGYTF,TGTGCCAGCAGCCTACAGGGGGTCCGTGGCTACACCTTC
once,TRBJ2-3,NA,TRBV7-9,CASSLFTSTDTQYF,TGTGCCAGCAGCTTATTTACTAGCACAGATACGCAGTATTTT
NA,TRBJ2-7,TRBD2,TRBV5-4,CASSLASGGSYEQYF,TGTGCCAGCAGCCTAGCGAGCGGGGGTTCCTACGAGCAGTACTTC
NA,TRBJ1-1,NA,TRBV6-5,CASSTGPTNTEAFF,TGTGCCAGCAGTACAGGGCCCACGAACACTGAAGCTTTCTTT
NA,TRBJ2-5,NA,TRBV5-5,CASSSAILQGRMIETQYF,TGTGCCAGCAGCTCCGCAATACTACAGGGGAGGATGATTGAGACCCAGTACTTC
NA,TRBJ1-3,NA,TRBV7-9,CASSHLKGSGNTIYF,TGTGCCAGCAGTCACCTTAAGGGGTCTGGAAACACCATATATTTT
NA,TRBJ2-2,TRBD2,TRBV6-2/TRBV6-3,CASTPNGGVAGELFF,TGTGCCAGCACCCCCAACGGGGGGGTTGCCGGGGAGCTGTTTTTT
NA,TRBJ2-7,TRBD1,TRBV19,CASSPQGASYEQYF,TGTGCCAGTAGTCCGCAGGGGGCGTCCTACGAGCAGTACTTC
NA,TRBJ2-5,TRBD2,TRBV4-1,CASSQPGLAGTGRRETQYF,TGCGCCAGCAGCCAACCGGGACTAGCGGGGACGGGCCGGAGGGAGACCCAGTACTTC
NA,TRBJ2-5,TRBD2,TRBV5-7,CASSRGRLAAQETQYF,TGTGCCAGCAGCCGCGGAAGACTAGCGGCTCAAGAGACCCAGTACTTC
NA,TRBJ2-5,NA,TRBV5-1,CASSPESVETQYF,TGCGCCAGCAGCCCCGAGTCGGTGGAGACCCAGTACTTC
once,TRBJ1-5,TRBD1,TRBV6-2/TRBV6-3,CASSYPDRGLSNQPQHF,TGTGCCAGCAGTTACCCCGACAGGGGGTTAAGCAATCAGCCCCAGCATTTT
NA,TRBJ2-7,TRBD1,TRBV7-8,CASSFGTGDYEQYF,TGTGCCAGCAGCTTCGGAACAGGGGACTACGAGCAGTACTTC
NA,TRBJ2-2,TRBD1,TRBV19,CASSISSGQYTGELFF,TGTGCCAGTAGTATTAGTTCGGGACAGTACACCGGGGAGCTGTTTTTT
once,TRBJ2-5,TRBD1,TRBV27,CASSRTSGQGRTQYF,TGTGCCAGCAGTCGGACTTCGGGACAGGGAAGGACCCAGTACTTC
once,TRBJ1-2,NA,TRBV5-6,CASRPFQAQGYTF,TGTGCCAGCAGGCCTTTCCAGGCCCAGGGCTACACCTTC
NA,TRBJ1-2,NA,TRBV6-5,CASSYGGAAGGYGYTF,TGTGCCAGCAGTTACGGGGGCGCAGCGGGGGGGTATGGCTACACCTTC
NA,TRBJ1-1,NA,TRBV5-6,CASSSGWDTEAFF,TGTGCCAGCAGCTCAGGGTGGGACACTGAAGCTTTCTTT
NA,TRBJ1-6,NA,TRBV5-6,CASSHRRRAGSPLHF,TGTGCCAGCAGCCACAGACGGAGGGCTGGTTCACCCCTCCACTTT
few,TRBJ2-3,NA,TRBV6-1,CASSEMAGASDTQYF,TGTGCCAGCAGTGAAATGGCAGGGGCATCAGATACGCAGTATTTT
NA,TRBJ2-1,NA,TRBV3-1/TRBV3-2,CASSQDRGSAYDEQFF,TGTGCCAGCAGCCAAGACCGGGGTTCCGCTTACGATGAGCAGTTCTTC
NA,TRBJ2-3,TRBD2,TRBV7-2,CASSPTSGVDTQYF,TGTGCCAGCAGCCCCACTAGCGGGGTAGATACGCAGTATTTT
NA,TRBJ1-4,NA,TRBV6-5,CASRPGATNEKLFF,TGTGCCAGCCGCCCCGGGGCAACTAATGAAAAACTGTTTTTT